The 11 T cell receptor beta chains below were found in one sample sequenced in a study of blood T cell repertoires in COVID-19. The repertoire was sequenced with immunoSEQ multiplex PCR; TCRdb's copy has only in-frame clones and lacks some. The table lists more than 200,000 clones, over 70% of them singletons. Specimen: PBMCs or T cells enriched from blood (not recorded which). These TCRs come from a woman in her twenties or thirties who had been exposed to COVID-19.

This rearrangement joins TRBV5-4 to TRBJ1-4; 10 bases align to TRBD1. This CDR3 region has 15 residues. V lost 4 bases to trimming and J lost 8 bases; unmatched junction nucleotides: 8. Germline CDR1 is SGHNT and CDR2 is YYREEE (reference sequence). CDR3 amino acids: CASSTTGGGFEKLFF. The CDR3 DNA reads as TGTGCCAGCAGCACGACAGGGGGCGGATTCGAAAAACTGTTTTTT.

The gene calls are TRBV6-1 and TRBJ1-5; no reliable D call. Germline assignment: CDR1 MNHNS and CDR2 SASEGT. This CDR3 has 14 amino acids. The ends were cut back, 1 base at V and 9 bases at J, with 13 bases in the middle. CDR3 in amino acids: CASSEGAVPRPQHF. CDR3 nucleotides: TGTGCCAGCAGTGAAGGGGCCGTTCCTCGGCCCCAGCATTTT.

The V and J genes are TRBV5-4 and TRBJ2-1, with 9 bases fitting TRBD2. V shed 0 bases and J 7 bases; nucleotides not matched to a gene: 11. This CDR3 is built from 17 residues. CDR1 and CDR2 (germline): SGHNT, YYREEE (reference sequence). CDR3 in DNA: TGTGCCAGCAGCTTGGAGACCGGGACTAGCTGGGGGAATGAGCAGTTCTTC. Translated: CASSLETGTSWGNEQFF.

This rearrangement joins TRBV3-1 (or the pseudogene TRBV3-2) to TRBJ2-1; 14 bases map to TRBD2. Germline V gives CDR1 LGHDT, CDR2 YNNKEL (reference sequence). The length of the CDR3 is 15 residues. The trim removed 7 bases at V and 3 bases at J, leaving 2 bases unmatched. The CDR3 coding sequence is TGTGCCAGCACTGGGACTAGCGGGAGCTACAATGAGCAGTTCTTC. It yields the protein CASTGTSGSYNEQFF.

This clone was counted a single time. This chain uses TRBV30 with TRBJ1-2; 7 nucleotides line up with TRBD1. CDR1 GTSNPN and CDR2 SVGIG come from the germline V gene (reference sequence). CDR3 length: 12 residues. With V trimmed by 2 bases and J by 5 bases, 2 bases remained unmatched. In DNA form, the CDR3 reads TGTGCCTGGAGTTCGGGACAGTATGGCTACACCTTC. This codes for CAWSSGQYGYTF.

The chain employs TRBV7-7 and TRBJ2-2; 13 positions agree with TRBD2. CDR3 length: 19 amino acids. Trimming at V came to 5 bases and at J to 0 bases, leaving 9 bases not matched to a gene. Looked up from germline, CDR1 is SSHAT and CDR2 is FNYEAQ (reference sequence). CDR3 DNA sequence: TGTGCCAGCAGCCCGCGGACTAGCGGGAGTAAGTCGAACACCGGGGAGCTGTTTTTT. Protein: CASSPRTSGSKSNTGELFF.

The rearrangement uses TRBV9 and TRBJ2-1; 8 bases map to TRBD2. V was clipped by 3 bases and J by 6 bases; unmatched bases: 8. CDR1 and CDR2 (germline): SGDLS, YYNGEE. The CDR3 runs to 15 residues. For the CDR3, the DNA is TGTGCCAGCAGCGGGAAAGCGGGAGCGCCCAATGAGCAGTTCTTC. Translating it yields CASSGKAGAPNEQFF.

V usage is TRBV9 and J usage is TRBJ2-3; D not certain. CDR1 and CDR2 (germline): SGDLS, YYNGEE. The CDR3 runs 13 residues. V was pared by 0 bases and J by 5 bases, with 7 bases between. DNA of the CDR3: TGTGCCAGCAGCGTAGTCCCGGTAGATACGCAGTATTTT. Translation gives CASSVVPVDTQYF. Supplemented by reference TRBV9 and TRBJ2-3, the full variable domain reads DSGVTQTPKHLITATGQRVTLRCSPRSGDLSVYWYQQSLDQGLQFLIQYYNGEERAKGNILERFSAQQFPDLHSELNLSSLELGDSALYFCASSVVPVDTQYFGPGTRLTVL.

J is TRBJ2-3 and V is TRBV5-1, with a tentative D call TRBD2 (5 bases). The CDR3 consists of 15 residues. Germline CDR1 SGHRS, CDR2 YFSETQ. The V end lost 1 base, the J end lost 0 bases, and 9 bases lay between the germline ends. DNA of the CDR3: TGCGCCAGCAGCTTGCAGTCGGGAAGCACAGATACGCAGTATTTT. It is translated as CASSLQSGSTDTQYF.

This clone was found a few times. The J gene is TRBJ2-5, the V gene TRBV5-1; TRBD1 is a possible D gene (7 bases). Per the germline V gene, CDR1 is SGHRS and CDR2 is YFSETQ. Trimming stripped 6 bases from V and 4 bases from J, with 22 bases between. The CDR3 covers 16 residues. The CDR3 sequence: CASTSGGRSGRETQYF. The CDR3 DNA follows: TGCGCCAGCACCTCAGGGGGGCGGTCGGGGCGAGAGACCCAGTACTTC.

This clone was seen only a few times. The chain carries TRBV5-1 and TRBJ1-4, with D possibly TRBD1 on 6 matching bases. V lost 3 bases and J lost 5, with 14 bases in between. Looked up from germline, CDR1 is SGHRS and CDR2 is YFSETQ. This CDR3 has 15 amino acids. This CDR3 reads CASSSQGWENEKLFF. CDR3 DNA: TGCGCCAGCAGCTCACAGGGATGGGAAAATGAAAAACTGTTTTTT.